This TCR beta chain was found in a study of cytomegalovirus exposure and HLA in healthy donors. Looking at the study overall: An earlier analysis identified fewer than 130 million unique TCR beta sequences in about 179 million T cells.

Study-wide results and caveats: Most CMV-associated TCR beta chains appeared HLA-restricted in a later analysis. It was shown in a later analysis that HLA-associated TCR beta chains were more clonally expanded than other, equally common chains. Most TCR beta V segments were productive about 87% or about 30% of the time in an earlier analysis.

This PCR relied on a set of 60 Vbeta primers and 13 Jbeta primers. TCRdb keeps only in-frame clones here, not all; method: immunoSEQ multiplex PCR. The sample holds fewer than 130,000 clones, around 80% seen once. As regards this clone: Antigen unknown.

The CDR3 covers 18 residues. The chain carries TRBV21-1 and TRBJ1-2; no check of the table's D call, TRBD1, against the DNA was made. TRBV21-1 is an annotated pseudogene. The sequencing input was PBMCs. The source of this sequence is a middle-aged woman in good health and CMV-seronegative. CDR3 bases: TGTGCCAGCAGCAAATTTTACCCCCGGACAGGCCTAACCTATGGCTACACCTTC. Translation gives CASSKFYPRTGLTYGYTF.